This T cell receptor beta chain derives from a study of long-term antiretroviral therapy in people with HIV. A v3.0 immunoSEQ assay was performed at survey level. The data were produced by immunoSEQ multiplex PCR, yet TCRdb's version contains in-frame clones alone and is incomplete. The sample contains 34,000 or so clones, roughly 85% of which appear only once. In the case of this clone: No antigen is known for it.

Germline V gives CDR1 MNHEY, CDR2 SMNVEV (reference sequence). The junction had 14 bases not matched to a gene; V was cut back by 3 bases and J by 5 bases. The CDR3 consists of 17 residues. General study findings and limits: Controls showed broader CDR3 length ranges than did the HIV repertoires.

The receptor was isolated from a man aged 18 to 30 with HIV. Sequenced material: unsorted PBMCs, taken roughly 3.3 years after starting antiretroviral therapy. The chain joins TRBV27 to TRBJ2-3; 7 positions match TRBD2. CDR3 protein: CASSFRLWLAEGDTQYF. DNA of the CDR3: TGTGCCAGCAGTTTTCGGTTGTGGCTAGCGGAGGGAGATACGCAGTATTTT.